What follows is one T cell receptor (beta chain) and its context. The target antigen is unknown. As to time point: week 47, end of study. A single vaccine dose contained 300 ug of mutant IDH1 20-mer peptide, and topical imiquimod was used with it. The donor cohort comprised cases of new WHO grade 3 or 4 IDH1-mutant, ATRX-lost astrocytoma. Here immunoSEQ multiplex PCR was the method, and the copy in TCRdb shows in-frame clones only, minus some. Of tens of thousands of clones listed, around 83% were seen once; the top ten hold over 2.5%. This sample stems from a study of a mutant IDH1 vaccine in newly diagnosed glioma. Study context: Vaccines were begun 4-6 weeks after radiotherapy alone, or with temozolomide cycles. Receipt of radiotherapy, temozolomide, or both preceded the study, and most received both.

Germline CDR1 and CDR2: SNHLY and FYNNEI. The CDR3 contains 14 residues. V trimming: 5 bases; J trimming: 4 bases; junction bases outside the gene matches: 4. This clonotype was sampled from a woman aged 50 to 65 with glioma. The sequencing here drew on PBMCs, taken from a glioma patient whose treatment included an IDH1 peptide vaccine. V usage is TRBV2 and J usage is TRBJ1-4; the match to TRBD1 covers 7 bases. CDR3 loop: CASSRQGVNEKLFF. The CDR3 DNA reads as TGTGCCAGCAGTCGACAGGGAGTTAATGAAAAACTGTTTTTT.